The 5 T cell receptor beta chains given below trace back to one sample, sequenced in a study of cytomegalovirus exposure and HLA in healthy donors. PCR involved 60 Vbeta and 13 Jbeta primers. Method: immunoSEQ multiplex PCR; TCRdb's copy keeps in-frame clones and lacks some. This sample has about 160,000 clones, with about 86% found just once. Sequenced: PBMCs. The receptors stem from a woman between 18 and 29 years old in good health and CMV-seronegative.

V is TRBV9 and J is TRBJ1-4, with 10 bases aligning to TRBD1. The CDR3 contains 16 residues. CDR1 SGDLS and CDR2 YYNGEE come from the germline V gene. J lost 7 bases, V lost 7 bases, and 13 bases had no gene match. The CDR3 loop reads CASSRQGAARGEKLFF. CDR3 in DNA: TGTGCCAGCTCGCGACAGGGGGCCGCCCGGGGTGAAAAACTGTTTTTT.

The chain employs TRBV28 and TRBJ2-2, with 15 bases that match TRBD2. This CDR3 is 19 amino acids long. V shed 5 bases, J shed 1 base, and the junction held 8 bases outside the gene matches. The V gene's germline CDR1 is MDHEN and CDR2 SYDVKM. CDR3 amino acids: CASSPPGLAGGRNTGELFF. The CDR3, as DNA: TGTGCCAGCAGTCCTCCTGGACTAGCGGGAGGGCGGAACACCGGGGAGCTGTTTTTT.

The chain links TRBV29-1 to TRBJ1-2; D uncertain. The CDR3 is 13 residues long. Per the germline V gene, CDR1 is SQVTM and CDR2 is ANQGSEA. Trimming took off 2 bases at V and 4 bases at J, with 11 bases between the two ends. The CDR3 sequence: CSVEQGRGYGYTF. The CDR3 coding sequence is TGCAGCGTTGAACAAGGCCGGGGCTATGGCTACACCTTC.

The chain joins TRBV5-1 to TRBJ1-1; D unclear. The CDR3 contains 11 residues. The germline CDR1 and CDR2 sequences are SGHRS and YFSETQ. V lost 7 bases and J 7 bases, leaving 11 bases between the germline ends. The CDR3 reads CASSTRREAFF. Here the CDR3 DNA reads TGCGCCAGCTCGACCAGGCGTGAAGCTTTCTTT.

The chain recombines TRBV7-9 with TRBJ1-1, with D maybe TRBD1 (5 bases). The ends were cut back, 5 bases at V and 3 bases at J, with 22 bases in the middle. There are 17 residues in the CDR3. Germline loops: CDR1 SEHNR, CDR2 FQNEAQ (reference sequence). CDR3 sequence reads: CASSQLIGGWKDTEAFF. CDR3 in DNA: TGTGCCAGCAGCCAGCTCATCGGGGGTTGGAAGGACACTGAAGCTTTCTTT.